This TCR beta chain was sequenced for a study of cytomegalovirus exposure and HLA in healthy donors. Repertoires were generated with immunoSEQ multiplex PCR, while TCRdb's copy carries only in-frame clones and drops some. The sample consists of over 110,000 clones, about four fifths of them appearing once. The donors were part of the validation cohort, which consisted of 120 subjects and was separate from the first cohort of 666 subjects. The TCR sequence derives from a woman under 40 in good health and CMV-seronegative. The specimen sequenced was PBMCs.

The CDR3: CASSLISAGFREQYF. For the CDR3, the DNA is TGTGCCAGCAGCTTGATTTCGGCAGGGTTTCGCGAGCAGTACTTC. The chain recombines TRBV5-4 with TRBJ2-7; possibly TRBD1 for D (5 bases). The CDR3 extends over 15 amino acids. The V end lost 1 base, the J end lost 6 bases, and 17 bases lay between the germline ends. The germline CDR1 and CDR2 sequences are SGHNT and YYREEE (reference sequence).